One sample yielded the 8 T cell receptor beta chains listed below, sequenced in a study of blood T cell repertoires in COVID-19 (dated by TCRdb to the early 2020s). The method behind the library was the immunoSEQ multiplex PCR assay. TCRdb carries this immuneACCESS record with in-frame sequences only. Its versions omit some clonotypes, under half of them owing to an unresolved V gene in the studies checked, with the rest unexplained. This sample has around 200,000 clones in its table, and under 90% of those were observed once. The ten top clones hold over 15% of the sample. The sample taken for sequencing was peripheral blood. The receptors come from a person aged 65-85 years with COVID-19, enrolled during active disease.

The chain carries TRBV14 and TRBJ1-1, with TRBD1 identical over 9 bases. This CDR3 contains 16 residues. Trimming removed 0 bases from V and 5 bases from J; junction bases left unmatched: 7. Germline V CDR1 and CDR2: SGHDN, FVKESK. The CDR3 region is CASSQDYRTGVTEAFF. CDR3 coding DNA: TGTGCCAGCAGCCAAGATTATCGGACAGGGGTAACTGAAGCTTTCTTT.

This rearrangement joins TRBV3-1 (or the pseudogene TRBV3-2) to TRBJ1-2; D is unclear. There are 13 residues in the CDR3. From germline, CDR1 is LGHDT and CDR2 YNNKEL (reference sequence). Trimming removed 1 base from V and 5 bases from J, with 8 bases in between. The CDR3 bases are TGTGCCAGCAGCCAAGGAGGCAGATATGGCTACACCTTC. Translation gives CASSQGGRYGYTF.

This chain joins TRBV12-3 or TRBV12-4 and TRBJ2-5; D is unresolved. CDR3 length: 11 residues. V shed 2 bases and J shed 5 bases, with 3 bases lying between them. The CDR3 region is CASSLQETQYF. The CDR3, as DNA: TGTGCCAGCAGTTTACAGGAGACCCAGTACTTC.

This chain connects TRBV7-2 to TRBJ1-2, with D possibly being TRBD1 (6 bases). Germline CDR1 SGHTA, CDR2 FQGNSA. Trimming removed 8 bases at V and 4 bases at J, with 17 bases between. CDR3 length: 14 amino acids. Here the CDR3 reads CASGLIGQIYGYTF. CDR3 DNA: TGTGCCAGCGGCCTCATTGGACAGATCTATGGCTACACCTTC.

CDR3 in amino acids: CASSFGPTGNYGYTF. The CDR3 coding sequence is TGTGCCAGCAGCTTCGGCCCGACAGGGAACTATGGCTACACCTTC. The rearrangement joins TRBV7-8 to TRBJ1-2, with 7 nucleotides matching TRBD1. Unmatched junction bases numbered 6, after V lost 3 bases and J lost 2 bases. The CDR3 spans 15 residues. Germline V gives CDR1 SGHVS, CDR2 FQNEAQ.

The chain recombines TRBV7-8 with TRBJ2-5, with 7 bases aligning to TRBD2. Germline trimming cut 6 bases from V and 3 bases from J; bases unmatched to any gene: 7. CDR1 is SGHVS and CDR2 is FQNEAQ in the germline V gene. There are 14 residues in the CDR3. CDR3: CASSPGLDEETQYF. The CDR3 DNA reads TGTGCCAGCAGTCCCGGACTAGACGAAGAGACCCAGTACTTC.

The chain carries TRBV19 and TRBJ2-1; TRBD2 matches at 13 bases. CDR3 size: 17 residues. V lost 5 bases and J lost 6; bases outside the gene matches: 10. Germline loops: CDR1 LNHDA, CDR2 SQIVND (reference sequence). The CDR3 DNA reads as TGTGCCAGTAGTCAACCCCGGACTAGCGGGAGTCGCAATGAGCAGTTCTTC. Its protein is CASSQPRTSGSRNEQFF. The full variable domain, with the rest looked up from reference TRBV19 and TRBJ2-1, is DGGITQSPKYLFRKEGQNVTLSCEQNLNHDAMYWYRQDPGQGLRLIYYSQIVNDFQKGDIAEGYSVSREKKESFPLTVTSAQKNPTAFYLCASSQPRTSGSRNEQFFGPGTRLTVL.

This clone has a handful of counts. V usage is TRBV7-9 and J usage is TRBJ2-5; D might be TRBD1 (6 bases). This CDR3 is built from 14 residues. V was shortened by 3 bases and J by 5 bases, with 13 bases between the two germline ends. Germline CDR1 and CDR2: SEHNR and FQNEAQ (reference sequence). In DNA, the CDR3 is TGTGCCAGCAGCTTGGGGCAGGGGATGGAGACCCAGTACTTC. Translating it yields CASSLGQGMETQYF.